This T cell receptor (beta chain) was observed in a study of T-cell reconstitution after alpha-beta-depleted transplantation in children. Points from the study as a whole: When one year had passed after transplant, most T-cell counts and diversity came from newly produced T cells. Recipient T cells and thymic progenitors that survived were the source of the high TCRbeta diversity seen at day 60 in some patients. In patients about two months after transplant, alpha-beta T cells reportedly arose from several hundred expanded graft clones.

Trimming took off 5 bases at V and 1 base at J, with 22 bases between the two ends. CDR1 is SGHRS and CDR2 is YFSETQ in the germline V gene. The CDR3 runs to 18 residues. This clonotype was counted at least ten times. Its antigen is still unknown. Molecular barcoding with unique molecular identifiers was used for the TCRbeta library. In TCRdb, the PCR reads were re-called with MiXCR into one record per CDR3 protein. The sample has some 200,000 distinct CDR3 sequences, under 8.5% seen once. The V call is TRBV5-1, the J call TRBJ2-4, with TRBD2 as a possible D gene (6 bases). This sequence originates from a male patient aged 2-15 years who had a stem cell transplant for acute myeloid leukemia, so the T cells may come from the graft donor. The specimen comprised PBMCs, mostly from graft donor cells, sampled 360 days after TCRalphabeta/CD19-depleted stem cell transplant. The CDR3 sequence is CASSFRLGTPSAKNIQYF. As DNA, the CDR3 is TGCGCCAGCAGTTTCCGATTAGGGACTCCCTCCGCCAAAAACATTCAGTACTTC.